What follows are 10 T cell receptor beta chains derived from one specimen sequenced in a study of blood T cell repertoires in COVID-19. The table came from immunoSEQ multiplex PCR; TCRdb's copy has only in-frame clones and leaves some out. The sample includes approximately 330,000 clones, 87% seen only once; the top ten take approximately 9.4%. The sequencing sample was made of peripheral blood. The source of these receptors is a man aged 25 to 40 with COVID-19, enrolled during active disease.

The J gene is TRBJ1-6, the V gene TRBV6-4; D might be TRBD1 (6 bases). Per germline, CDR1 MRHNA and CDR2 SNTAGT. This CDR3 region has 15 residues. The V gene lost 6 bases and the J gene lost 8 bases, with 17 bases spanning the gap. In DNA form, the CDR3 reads TGTGCCAGCAGGGTTACAGGGTATGGGGATTCACCCCTCCACTTT. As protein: CASRVTGYGDSPLHF.

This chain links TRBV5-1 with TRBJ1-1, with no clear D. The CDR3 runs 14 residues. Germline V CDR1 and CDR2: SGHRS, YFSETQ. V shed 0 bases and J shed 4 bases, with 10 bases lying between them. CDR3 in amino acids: CASSLEEAVTEAFF. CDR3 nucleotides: TGCGCCAGCAGCTTGGAAGAGGCGGTCACTGAAGCTTTCTTT.

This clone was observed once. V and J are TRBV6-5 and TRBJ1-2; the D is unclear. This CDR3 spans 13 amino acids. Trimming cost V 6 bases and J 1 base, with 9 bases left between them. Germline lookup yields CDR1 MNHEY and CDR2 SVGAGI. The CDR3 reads CASRASVNYGYTF. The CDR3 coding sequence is TGTGCCAGCAGAGCAAGCGTTAACTATGGCTACACCTTC.

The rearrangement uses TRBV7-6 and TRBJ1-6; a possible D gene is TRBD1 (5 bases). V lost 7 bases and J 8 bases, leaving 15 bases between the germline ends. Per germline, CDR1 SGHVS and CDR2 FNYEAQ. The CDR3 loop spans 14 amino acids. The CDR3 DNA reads TGTGCCAGCACCCCCGGGACTCGGGATTCACCCCTCCACTTT. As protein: CASTPGTRDSPLHF.

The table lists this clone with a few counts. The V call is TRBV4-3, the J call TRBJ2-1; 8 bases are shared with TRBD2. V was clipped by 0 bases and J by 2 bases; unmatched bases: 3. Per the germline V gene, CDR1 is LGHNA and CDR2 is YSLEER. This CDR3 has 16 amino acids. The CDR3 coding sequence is TGCGCCAGCAGCCAAGATCTCGGGGGGGCCTACAATGAGCAGTTCTTC. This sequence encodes CASSQDLGGAYNEQFF.

CDR3 sequence: CASRPGLAPVELFF. CDR3 nucleotide sequence: TGTGCCAGCAGGCCTGGACTAGCCCCCGTGGAGCTGTTTTTT. V usage is TRBV6-5 and J usage is TRBJ2-2; TRBD2 matches at 8 bases. The CDR3 length is 14 residues. Germline V CDR1 and CDR2: MNHEY, SVGAGI. V dropped 6 bases and J dropped 10; count of bases not matched to a gene: 10.

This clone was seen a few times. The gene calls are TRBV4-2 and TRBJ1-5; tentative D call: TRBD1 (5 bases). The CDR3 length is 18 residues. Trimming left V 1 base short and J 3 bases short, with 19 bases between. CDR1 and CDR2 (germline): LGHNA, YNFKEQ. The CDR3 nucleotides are TGTGCCAGCAGCCAAGGGTTTGGTGTGTCAGGGTCCAATCAGCCCCAGCATTTT. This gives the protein CASSQGFGVSGSNQPQHF.

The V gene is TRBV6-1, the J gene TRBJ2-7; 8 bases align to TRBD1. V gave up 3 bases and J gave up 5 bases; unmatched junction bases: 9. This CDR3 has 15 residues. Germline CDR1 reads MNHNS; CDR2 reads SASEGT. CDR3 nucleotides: TGTGCCAGCAGTGAGGAACAGGGGGGTAGGCACGAGCAGTACTTC. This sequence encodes CASSEEQGGRHEQYF.

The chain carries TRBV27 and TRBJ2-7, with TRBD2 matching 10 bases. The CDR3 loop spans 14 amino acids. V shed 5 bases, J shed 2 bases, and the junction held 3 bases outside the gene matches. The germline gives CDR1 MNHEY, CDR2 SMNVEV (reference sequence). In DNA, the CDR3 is TGTGCCAGCAGTATCGGACTAGCGGCCTACGAGCAGTACTTC. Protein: CASSIGLAAYEQYF.

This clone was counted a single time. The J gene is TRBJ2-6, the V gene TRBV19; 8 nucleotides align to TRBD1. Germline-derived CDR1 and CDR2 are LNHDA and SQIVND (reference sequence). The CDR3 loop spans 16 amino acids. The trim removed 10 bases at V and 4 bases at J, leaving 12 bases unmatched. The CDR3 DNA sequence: TGTGCCACCACCCCCCAGGGGGCGCCCGGGGCCAACGTCCTGACTTTC. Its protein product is CATTPQGAPGANVLTF.